These 16 T cell receptor beta chains came from one sample sequenced in a study of shared clonotypes between healthy human individuals. Positively selected for CCR7, the CD45RO-negative cells used as naive CD8 cells excluded terminally differentiated effector memory CD45RA+ cells. The table came from immunoSEQ multiplex PCR; TCRdb's copy has only in-frame clones and leaves some out. The sample lists roughly 1,800,000 clones, less than 95% seen once, with approximately 1% in the top ten. Sequencing used naive CD8+ T cells sorted from blood. The receptors stem from a man younger than 35 in good health.

With regard to this clone: The identical CDR3 is also encoded by other nucleotide sequences in the sample. The rearrangement joins TRBV10-1 to TRBJ2-7; possibly TRBD1 or TRBD2 for D (5 bases each). Germline V gives CDR1 WNHNN, CDR2 SYGVQD (reference sequence). The V and J ends lost 2 bases and 1 base respectively, with 9 bases between them. The CDR3 totals 14 residues. CDR3 amino acids: CASSETGGSYEQYF. The CDR3 DNA reads TGCGCCAGCAGTGAGACTGGGGGATCCTACGAGCAGTACTTC.

The chain carries TRBV13 and TRBJ1-2; unclear D gene. V lost 0 bases, J lost 6 bases, and 14 bases lay in between. Germline V CDR1 and CDR2: PRHDT, FYEKMQ (reference sequence). The CDR3 totals 15 residues. CDR3 DNA: TGTGCCAGCAGCTTAGGCCGGAGCAGTATAGATGGCTACACCTTC. Residues: CASSLGRSSIDGYTF.

The chain links TRBV27 to TRBJ1-5; TRBD1 matches 7 bases. The CDR3 totals 14 residues. V shed 6 bases and J 5 bases; nucleotides not matched to a gene: 7. Looked up from germline, CDR1 is MNHEY and CDR2 is SMNVEV (reference sequence). The CDR3 region has the DNA TGTGCCAGCAGCACACAGGGGCTAGATCAGCCCCAGCATTTT. Protein product: CASSTQGLDQPQHF.

V gene TRBV7-8 combines with J gene TRBJ2-2, with 7 bases identical to TRBD1. V lost 2 bases and J lost 0; bases outside the gene matches: 6. CDR1 is SGHVS and CDR2 is FQNEAQ in the germline V gene. This CDR3 is built from 17 residues. CDR3 loop: CASSLQFGQANTGELFF. CDR3 sequence (DNA): TGTGCCAGCAGCTTACAGTTCGGACAGGCGAACACCGGGGAGCTGTTTTTT.

This chain joins TRBV7-9 and TRBJ2-1; 10 bases line up with TRBD2. In germline, CDR1 is SEHNR, CDR2 FQNEAQ (reference sequence). The CDR3 length is 15 residues. Trimming took 5 bases from V and 5 from J; bases not matched to a gene: 6. The CDR3 is CASSGGLAYDNEQFF. CDR3 DNA: TGTGCCAGCAGCGGGGGACTAGCGTACGACAATGAGCAGTTCTTC.

This sequence joins TRBV27 and TRBJ1-1; D is perhaps TRBD1 (6 bases). Germline V CDR1 and CDR2: MNHEY, SMNVEV (reference sequence). The CDR3 runs 17 residues. The germline V and J ends were trimmed by 2 bases and 7 bases, with 23 bases remaining between them. As DNA, the CDR3 is TGTGCCAGCAGTTTAATGAGGCGCCCGGACAGCCAAGGTGAAGCTTTCTTT. Its protein is CASSLMRRPDSQGEAFF.

The V call is TRBV6-4, the J call TRBJ2-5, with D unresolved. Germline V CDR1 and CDR2: MRHNA, SNTAGT. Trimming cost V 10 bases and J 5 bases, with 14 bases left between them. This CDR3 is built from 12 residues. CDR3 bases: TGTGCCACCCCTCCCACCCGCGAGACCCAGTACTTC. It is translated as CATPPTRETQYF.

V gene TRBV30 combines with J gene TRBJ2-1, with 11 bases identical to TRBD2. J gave up 9 bases and V 7 bases, and 8 bases lay outside the gene matches. This CDR3 spans 13 amino acids. Germline CDR1 and CDR2: GTSNPN and SVGIG (reference sequence). The CDR3 DNA reads TGTGCCTCCCAGGCTAGCGGGGGGCTTGAGCAGTTCTTC. This codes for CASQASGGLEQFF.

The V gene is TRBV4-1, the J gene TRBJ2-2; the match to TRBD2 covers 14 bases. The germline CDR1 and CDR2 sequences are MGHRA and YSYEKL. The J segment lost 6 bases and the V segment lost 4 bases, leaving 13 bases of the junction unmatched. This CDR3 is built from 19 residues. As DNA, the CDR3 is TGCGCCAGCAGCCCCCTGGGACTAGCGGGAGTTGGGGGCCCCGGGGAGCTGTTTTTT. Residues: CASSPLGLAGVGGPGELFF.

The J gene is TRBJ2-7, the V gene TRBV5-6; TRBD2 is a possible D gene (6 bases). Germline loops: CDR1 SGHDT, CDR2 YYEEEE. The CDR3 length is 14 residues. The V gene lost 1 base and the J gene lost 3 bases, with 11 bases spanning the gap. For the CDR3, the DNA is TGTGCCAGCAGCTTGTGGATTAGCGGCTACGAGCAGTACTTC. Translating it yields CASSLWISGYEQYF.

The chain uses TRBV27 and TRBJ1-6, with 8 positions matching TRBD1. With 9 bases clipped from V and 7 bases from J, the junction kept 5 bases outside the gene matches. Germline CDR1 MNHEY, CDR2 SMNVEV (reference sequence). The CDR3 is 13 amino acids. The CDR3 loop is CASTGQGNSPLHF. The CDR3 DNA sequence: TGTGCCAGTACCGGACAGGGAAATTCACCCCTCCACTTT.

Turning to this clone: Other DNA sequences in the sample encode the same CDR3. The chain has TRBV11-2 and TRBJ2-7; D may be TRBD1 (7 bases). The CDR3 runs to 15 residues. CDR1 and CDR2 from the germline V gene are SGHAT and FQNNGV. V was cut by 1 base and J by 3 bases, with 13 bases left in between. The CDR3 region is CASSLGAGGSYEQYF. CDR3 sequence (DNA): TGTGCCAGCAGCTTAGGTGCAGGGGGGAGCTACGAGCAGTACTTC.

The chain couples TRBV30 to TRBJ2-7, with a possible D match to TRBD2 (5 bases). CDR3 length: 13 residues. V dropped 0 bases and J dropped 3 bases, with 9 bases sitting between them. CDR1 and CDR2 (germline): GTSNPN, SVGIG (reference sequence). As DNA, the CDR3 is TGTGCCTGGAGTGTACATGGAGGCTACGAGCAGTACTTC. It specifies CAWSVHGGYEQYF.

In regard to this clone: Other DNA sequences in the same sample also yield this CDR3. The genes are TRBV30 and TRBJ2-7; D call uncertain. Per germline, CDR1 GTSNPN and CDR2 SVGIG (reference sequence). The CDR3 sequence is 13 residues long. Deletions cut 0 bases from V and 2 bases from J, with 8 bases between. CDR3 DNA: TGTGCCTGGAGTGTAGTCGGCGCCTACGAGCAGTACTTC. Protein: CAWSVVGAYEQYF.

As regards this clone: This same CDR3 is encoded by further DNA sequences in the sample. This rearrangement joins TRBV9 to TRBJ2-7; TRBD2 matches at 7 bases. Germline V lookup: CDR1 SGDLS, CDR2 YYNGEE. The trim removed 0 bases at V and 4 bases at J, leaving 4 bases unmatched. The CDR3 length is 14 residues. CDR3 residues: CASSVAGGGYEQYF. CDR3 in DNA: TGTGCCAGCAGCGTAGCGGGGGGAGGGTACGAGCAGTACTTC.

This clone came up once. The same CDR3 is also encoded by other DNA sequences in this sample. V gene TRBV23-1 combines with J gene TRBJ2-5; D uncertain. TRBV23-1 is identified as an open reading frame with a role that is uncertain. With 2 bases removed from V and 5 bases from J, the gap between germline ends came to 0 bases. This CDR3 is 10 amino acids long. CDR3 protein: CASSQETQYF. CDR3 DNA sequence: TGCGCCAGCAGTCAAGAGACCCAGTACTTC.